The clone carrying this TCR beta chain was found a few times. Antigen unknown. The junction and the germline gene differ at one end; a read error may be behind it. This sample stems from a study of T-cell reconstitution after alpha-beta-depleted transplantation in children. Study-level points and caveats: Reported findings indicate that, about two months after transplant, alpha-beta T cells came from several hundred expanded clones, which were derived from non-depleted graft cells. Newly generated T cells supplied most T-cell counts and diversity one year post-transplant. At day 60, the high TCRbeta diversity found in some patients originated from recipient T cells and thymic progenitors that had survived.

This CDR3 has 16 amino acids. CDR1 and CDR2 from the germline V gene are SGHTA and FQGNSA. It was with unique molecular identifiers that the TCRbeta library was prepared. TCRdb re-derived calls from the PCR reads in MiXCR, one entry per CDR3 protein. The repertoire consists of more than 500,000 distinct CDR3 sequences, with approximately 10% occurring once and the leading ten covering 13% to 15%. The chain combines TRBV7-2 with TRBJ1-2; 8 bases fit TRBD1. This sequence was found in a female patient aged 2-10 years who had a stem cell transplant for aplastic anemia, so the T cells may come from the graft donor. Sequenced here: PBMCs, mostly from graft donor cells, sampled 180 days after TCRalphabeta/CD19-depleted stem cell transplant. The CDR3 sequence is CASSSDREGRSLRFGF. CDR3 nucleotides: TGTGCCAGCAGCTCGGACAGGGAGGGGCGCAGTCTACGGTTTGGTTTC.